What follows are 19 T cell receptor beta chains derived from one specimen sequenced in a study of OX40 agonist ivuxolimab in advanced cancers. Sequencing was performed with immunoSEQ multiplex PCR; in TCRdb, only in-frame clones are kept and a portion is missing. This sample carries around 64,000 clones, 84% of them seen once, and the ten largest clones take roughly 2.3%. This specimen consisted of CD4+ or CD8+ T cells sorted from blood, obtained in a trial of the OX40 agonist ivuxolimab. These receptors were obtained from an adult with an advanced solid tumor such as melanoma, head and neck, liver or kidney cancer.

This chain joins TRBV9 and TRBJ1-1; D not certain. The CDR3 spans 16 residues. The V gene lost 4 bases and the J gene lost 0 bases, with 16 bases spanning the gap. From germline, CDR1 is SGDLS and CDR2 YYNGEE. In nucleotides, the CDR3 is TGTGCCAGCAGCAAGGGCCTGGCGGCAATGAACACTGAAGCTTTCTTT. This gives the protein CASSKGLAAMNTEAFF.

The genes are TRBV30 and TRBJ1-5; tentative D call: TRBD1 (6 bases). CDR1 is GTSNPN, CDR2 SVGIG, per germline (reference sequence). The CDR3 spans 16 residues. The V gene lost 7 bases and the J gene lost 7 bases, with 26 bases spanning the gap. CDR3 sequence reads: CASTTAGQSLGQPQHF. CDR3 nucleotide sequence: TGTGCCTCCACCACTGCAGGACAGTCGTTAGGCCAGCCCCAGCATTTT. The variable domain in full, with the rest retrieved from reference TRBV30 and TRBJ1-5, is SQTIHQWPATLVQPVGSPLSLECTVEGTSNPNLYWYRQAAGRGLQLLFYSVGIGQISSEVPQNLSASRPQDRQFILSSKKLLLSDSGFYLCASTTAGQSLGQPQHFGDGTRLSIL.

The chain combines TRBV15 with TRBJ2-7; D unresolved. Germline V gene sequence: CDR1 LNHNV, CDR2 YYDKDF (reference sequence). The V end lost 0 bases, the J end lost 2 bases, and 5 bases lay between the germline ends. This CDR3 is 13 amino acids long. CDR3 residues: CATSRDPTYEQYF. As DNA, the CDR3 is TGTGCCACCAGCAGAGATCCTACCTACGAGCAGTACTTC.

The CDR3 region is CASSPGGWPATNEKLFF. In nucleotides, the CDR3 is TGTGCCAGCAGCCCTGGGGGATGGCCAGCAACTAATGAAAAACTGTTTTTT. The chain has TRBV5-4 and TRBJ1-4, with D possibly TRBD1 on 5 matching bases. The CDR3 consists of 17 residues. V lost 4 bases, J lost 0 bases, and 16 bases lay in between. CDR1 is SGHNT and CDR2 is YYREEE in the germline V gene (reference sequence).

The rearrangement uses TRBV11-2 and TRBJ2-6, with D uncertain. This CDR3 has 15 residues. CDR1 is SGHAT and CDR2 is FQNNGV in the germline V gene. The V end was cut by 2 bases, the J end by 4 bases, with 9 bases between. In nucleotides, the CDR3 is TGTGCCAGCAGCTTATCAAACTCGGGGGCCAACGTCCTGACTTTC. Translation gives CASSLSNSGANVLTF.

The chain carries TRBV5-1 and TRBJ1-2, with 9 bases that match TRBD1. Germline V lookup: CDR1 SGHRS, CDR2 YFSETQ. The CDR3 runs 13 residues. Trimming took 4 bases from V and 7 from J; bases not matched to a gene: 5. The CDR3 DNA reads TGCGCCAGCAGCAAGACAGGGGGAAGTGGCTACACCTTC. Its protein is CASSKTGGSGYTF.

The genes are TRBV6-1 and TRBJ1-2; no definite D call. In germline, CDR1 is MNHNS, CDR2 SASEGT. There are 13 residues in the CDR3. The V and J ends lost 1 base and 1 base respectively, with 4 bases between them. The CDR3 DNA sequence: TGTGCCAGCAGTGAAGACAATAACTATGGCTACACCTTC. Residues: CASSEDNNYGYTF.

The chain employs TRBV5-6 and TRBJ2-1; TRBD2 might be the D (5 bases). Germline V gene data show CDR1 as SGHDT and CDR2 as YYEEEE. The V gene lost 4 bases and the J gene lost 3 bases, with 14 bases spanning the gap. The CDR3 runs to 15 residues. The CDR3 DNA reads TGTGCCAGCAGCAAACTAGAGTGGGGCTACAATGAGCAGTTCTTC. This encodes CASSKLEWGYNEQFF.

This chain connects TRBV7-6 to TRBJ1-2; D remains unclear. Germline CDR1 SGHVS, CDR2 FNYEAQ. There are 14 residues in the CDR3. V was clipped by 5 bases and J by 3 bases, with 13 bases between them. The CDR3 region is CASSPMISDYGYTF. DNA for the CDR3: TGTGCCAGCAGCCCGATGATCAGTGACTATGGCTACACCTTC.

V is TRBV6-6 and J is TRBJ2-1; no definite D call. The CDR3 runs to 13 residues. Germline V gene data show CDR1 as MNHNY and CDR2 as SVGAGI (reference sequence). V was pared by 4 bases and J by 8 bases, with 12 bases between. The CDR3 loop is CASSFGPEDEQFF. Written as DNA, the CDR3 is TGTGCCAGCAGTTTTGGTCCTGAGGATGAGCAGTTCTTC.

CDR3 bases: TGTGCCATCGGGGCAGACAAGGACGGGGAGCAGTACTTC. Its protein product is CAIGADKDGEQYF. This chain connects TRBV10-3 to TRBJ2-7; D possibly corresponds to TRBD1 (5 bases). The germline V gene encodes CDR1 ENHRY and CDR2 SYGVKD. The CDR3 covers 13 residues. Deletions cut 8 bases from V and 7 bases from J, with 18 bases between.

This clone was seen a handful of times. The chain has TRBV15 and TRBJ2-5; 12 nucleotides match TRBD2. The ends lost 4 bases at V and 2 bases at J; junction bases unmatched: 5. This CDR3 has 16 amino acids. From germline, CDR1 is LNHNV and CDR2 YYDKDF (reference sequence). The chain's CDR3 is CATSTGLAGFQETQYF. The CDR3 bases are TGTGCCACCAGCACCGGACTAGCGGGATTTCAAGAGACCCAGTACTTC.

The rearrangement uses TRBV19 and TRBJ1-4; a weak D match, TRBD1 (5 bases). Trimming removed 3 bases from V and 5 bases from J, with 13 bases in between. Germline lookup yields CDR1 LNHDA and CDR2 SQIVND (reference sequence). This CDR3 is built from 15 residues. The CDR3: CASSILGPQNEKLFF. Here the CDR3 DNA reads TGTGCCAGTAGTATCTTGGGACCGCAAAATGAAAAACTGTTTTTT.

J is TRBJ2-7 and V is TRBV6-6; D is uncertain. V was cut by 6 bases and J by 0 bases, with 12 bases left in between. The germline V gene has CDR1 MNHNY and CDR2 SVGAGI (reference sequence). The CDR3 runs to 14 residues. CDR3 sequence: CASRLVSSSYEQYF. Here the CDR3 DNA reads TGTGCCAGCAGGTTGGTCAGCAGCTCCTACGAGCAGTACTTC.

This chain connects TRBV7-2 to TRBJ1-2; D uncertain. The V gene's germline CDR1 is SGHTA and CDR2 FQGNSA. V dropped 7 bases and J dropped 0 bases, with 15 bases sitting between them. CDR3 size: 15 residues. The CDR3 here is CASTSYGRTNYGYTF. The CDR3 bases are TGTGCCAGCACCTCTTACGGCCGAACTAACTATGGCTACACCTTC.

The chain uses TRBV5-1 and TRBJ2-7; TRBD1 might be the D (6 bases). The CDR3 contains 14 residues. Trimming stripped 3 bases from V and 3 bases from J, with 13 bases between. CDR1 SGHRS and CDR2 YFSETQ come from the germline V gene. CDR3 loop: CASSYSGQYYEQYF. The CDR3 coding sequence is TGCGCCAGCAGCTATTCAGGACAGTACTACGAGCAGTACTTC.

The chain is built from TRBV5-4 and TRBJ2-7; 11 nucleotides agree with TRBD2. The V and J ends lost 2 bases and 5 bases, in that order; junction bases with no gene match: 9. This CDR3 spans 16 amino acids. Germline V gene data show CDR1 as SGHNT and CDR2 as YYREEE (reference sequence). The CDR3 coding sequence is TGTGCCAGCAGCTTCCCGCTAGCGGGAGGAGCAGACGAGCAGTACTTC. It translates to CASSFPLAGGADEQYF.

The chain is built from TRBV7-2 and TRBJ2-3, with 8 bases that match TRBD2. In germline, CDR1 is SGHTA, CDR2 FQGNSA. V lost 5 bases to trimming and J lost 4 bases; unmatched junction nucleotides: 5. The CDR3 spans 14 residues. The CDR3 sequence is CASSRPGLADTQYF. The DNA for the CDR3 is TGTGCCAGCAGCCGCCCGGGACTAGCAGATACGCAGTATTTT.

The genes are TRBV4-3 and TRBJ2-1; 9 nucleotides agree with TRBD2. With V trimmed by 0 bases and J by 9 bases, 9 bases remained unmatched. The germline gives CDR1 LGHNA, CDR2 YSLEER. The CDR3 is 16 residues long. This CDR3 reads CASSQDTGLADREQFF. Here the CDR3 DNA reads TGCGCCAGCAGCCAAGATACGGGACTAGCAGATCGTGAGCAGTTCTTC.